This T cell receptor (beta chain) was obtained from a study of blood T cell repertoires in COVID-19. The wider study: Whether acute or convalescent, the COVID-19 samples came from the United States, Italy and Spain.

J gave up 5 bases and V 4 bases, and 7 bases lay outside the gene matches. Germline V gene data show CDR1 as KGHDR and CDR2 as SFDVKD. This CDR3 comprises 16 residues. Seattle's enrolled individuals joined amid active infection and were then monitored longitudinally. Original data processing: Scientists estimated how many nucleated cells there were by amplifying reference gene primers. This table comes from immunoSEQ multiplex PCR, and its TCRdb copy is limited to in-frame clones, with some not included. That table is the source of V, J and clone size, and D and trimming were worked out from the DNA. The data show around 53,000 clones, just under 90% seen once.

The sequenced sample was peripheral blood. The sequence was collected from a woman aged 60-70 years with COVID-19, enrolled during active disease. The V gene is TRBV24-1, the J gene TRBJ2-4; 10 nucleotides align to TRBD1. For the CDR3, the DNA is TGTGCCACCAGTGAGGGGGGACAGGGGAGGGAAAACATTCAGTACTTC. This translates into CATSEGGQGRENIQYF.